The next 2 T cell receptor beta chains were all read from a single sample in a study of cytomegalovirus exposure and HLA in healthy donors. The PCR contained 60 Vbeta and 13 Jbeta primers. Using immunoSEQ multiplex PCR, the repertoire was profiled, and TCRdb retains in-frame clones only, with some absent. The data contain roughly 100,000 clones, over 70% of them singletons. Specimen: PBMCs. These receptors were obtained from a male donor in good health and CMV-seronegative.

V and J are TRBV6-1 and TRBJ2-4; D possibly corresponds to TRBD2 (6 bases). Germline assignment: CDR1 MNHNS and CDR2 SASEGT. The CDR3 length is 16 residues. The ends were cut back, 2 bases at V and 4 bases at J, with 15 bases in the middle. The CDR3 nucleotides are TGTGCCAGCAGTGAACGGGTTGGGGCGGGAAAAAACATTCAGTACTTC. It translates to CASSERVGAGKNIQYF.

The V and J genes are TRBV11-2 and TRBJ2-3; 12 nucleotides align to TRBD2. There are 18 residues in the CDR3. Trimming took 5 bases from V and 0 from J; bases not matched to a gene: 9. From germline, CDR1 is SGHAT and CDR2 FQNNGV. This CDR3 is CASSRYPGTSGSTDTQYF. CDR3 nucleotides: TGTGCCAGCAGCCGCTATCCCGGGACTAGCGGGAGCACAGATACGCAGTATTTT.